The sequence of this TCR beta chain was determined in a study of CD8 T cells in Susac syndrome. RNA was extracted with the RNeasy kit, and a quantity of 0.5 to 1 ug was reverse transcribed using random hexamers. TCR beta CDR3 was amplified by immunoSEQ covering 54 Vbeta and 13 Jbeta. TCRdb re-analysed the immunoSEQ multiplex PCR reads in MiXCR, keeping a single row per CDR3 protein. Counted here are about 170,000 distinct CDR3 sequences, about 96% occurring once; the ten biggest clones make up about 0.12%. Sequencing of TCR beta was performed on blood CD8+ T cells and on blood CD4+ T cells. This CDR3 is built from 13 residues. The J segment lost 4 bases and the V segment lost 6 bases, leaving 2 bases of the junction unmatched.

This rearrangement joins TRBV12-3 or TRBV12-4 to TRBJ2-7; 11 bases map to TRBD2. The sequence was obtained from a human donor with Susac syndrome. Sequencing was done on a sample of CD4+ T cells from PBMCs. CDR3 sequence reads: CASRTSGTYEQYF. DNA of the CDR3: TGTGCCAGCAGGACTAGCGGGACGTACGAGCAGTACTTC.